The subject of this entry is one T cell receptor beta chain. Which antigen it targets is not known. No base qualities exist here, and no much larger clone lies one base off it. The donors were healthy, HIV-negative adults with no recently reported acute infections or vaccinations. Every donor was a Caucasian adult living in Nashville, Tennessee, USA. CD4+ T cells were enriched by magnetic negative selection; naive cells were then positively selected on CD45RA, and the negative fraction formed the memory subset. Blood was obtained by leukapheresis, after which PBMCs were separated by Ficoll-Histopaque density gradient centrifugation and cryopreserved in liquid nitrogen vapor phase. Analytical flow cytometry was used to check the purity and quantity of every magnetically sorted T cell population. Genomic DNA was isolated from each sorted fraction and quantified by UV absorbance on a Nanodrop 2000c.

This sample was included in a study of shared clonotypes between healthy human individuals (dated by TCRdb to the early 2020s). For the wider study: Two women and three men aged 18 to 49 years were included in the cohort. For each donor, CD4 naive and CD4 memory were each run on three plates, CD8 naive on two plates, and CD8 memory on one plate. To estimate repertoire size and how much clonotypes are shared between individuals, the study performed deep sequencing of blood TCR repertoires from a few healthy adults. To increase sequencing depth and limit assay-specific biases, different laboratories used diverse techniques to prepare libraries and sequence TCR repertoires. Leukapheresis yielded between about 0.85 and 10 billion PBMCs per donor. The investigation overall reported the following: Sampling was restricted to blood, and TCR repertoires in tissues likely differ from the TCR repertoires found in blood. Pairwise subsampling led to the expectation that sequencing depth would affect the degree of clonotype sharing among donors. Naive subsets generally had larger estimated clonotype richness than memory subsets did. Compared with non-shared clonotypes, clonotypes shared by all four sorted-subset donors had higher generation probabilities. The small number of donors limited the genetic and exposure-history diversity represented. Rarefaction of sorted-subset datasets indicated incomplete sequencing despite the large sequencing depth. Across a handful of donors, approximately 4.6% of naive CD4, approximately 3.6% of naive CD8, around 2.5% of memory CD4, and approximately 0.42% of memory CD8 clonotypes were shared.

Taken from the germline V gene, the CDR1 and CDR2 loops are ENHRY and SYGVKD. V is pruned by 0 bases and J by 2 bases, leaving 11 bases of the junction without a gene match. Reading from cysteine to phenylalanine, the CDR3 counts 19 amino acids. Left in the record is the CDR3 DNA by itself, 57 bases read in frame from the first base. Using the deep immunoSEQ assay, TCR CDR3 regions were amplified from genomic DNA by multiplex PCR. Genomic DNA extracted from each cell subset was distributed evenly over all wells of several immunoSEQ 96-well plates, and each plate served as one replicate. For sorted subsets, about 0.2 ug genomic DNA, equal to approximately 30,000 T cell genomes, was loaded into each replicate PCR. Purified libraries were quantified with a Qubit 3.0 fluorometer, sized on a Bioanalyzer 2100, and re-quantified with the KAPA Library Quantification kit. Every immunoSEQ 96-well plate was sequenced on a dedicated single-read 150-cycle Illumina NextSeq 550 flow cell. Turning to the authors' computational methods: Because only junctional sequences without quality scores were contained in the immunoSEQ output, filtering matching that applied to full-length reads could not be performed. Sequences were annotated with PyIR, a Python wrapper for IgBLAST v1.9, using IMGT germline references to assign V/J genes and CDR3. Reads with weak V/J assignments (E-value above 1e-6), missing CDR3, stop codons, out-of-frame junctions, or ambiguous translated residues were removed. V3J clonotypes were defined as sequences sharing the same inferred V gene, J gene, and CDR3 amino acid sequence. The percentage overlap between two repertoires was calculated by dividing the number of shared unique clonotypes by the size of the smaller repertoire. Repertoire richness was assessed with RTK rarefaction, the Chao1 estimator, and Recon v2.1 estimates of unobserved clonotypes. Generation probabilities for all TCRbeta clonotypes obtained by the gDNA method from a handful of donors were computed using OLGA. Here the immuneACCESS table is served through TCRdb, limited to in-frame sequences with V and J called. Missing clones are a known gap in these copies; in checked studies unresolved V genes cover under half, and the rest lacks a known reason. That table gives V, J and clone size, and the DNA gave D and trimming. The sample includes about 2 million clones, with about 95% observed a single time. The ten largest make up roughly 0.13% of the sample.

The sequencing sample was made of naive CD4+ T cells sorted from blood. The label giving this sample's cell subset or site can be read as: CD45RA+ positively selected. The chain joins TRBV10-3 to TRBJ2-1, with 9 bases aligning to TRBD2. The receptor comes from a man aged 18 to 35 in good health. CDR3 protein: CAISESVSGRGRTYNEQFF. In nucleotide form, the sequence is TGTGCCATCAGTGAGTCTGTTAGCGGGAGAGGACGGACCTACAATGAGCAGTTCTTC.